Below are 21 T cell receptor beta chains sequenced from a single sample in a study of cytomegalovirus exposure and HLA in healthy donors. The PCR was carried out with 60 Vbeta primers and 13 Jbeta primers. Here immunoSEQ multiplex PCR was the method, and the copy in TCRdb shows in-frame clones only, minus some. The sample gives about 140,000 clones, roughly 79% of which show up once; roughly 2.8% is in the top ten. The sequencing sample was made of PBMCs. The receptors stem from a male donor in good health and CMV-seronegative.

With respect to this clone: The junction departs from germline at one end; a sequencing error may be responsible. The V and J genes are TRBV7-2 and TRBJ1-5; a weak D match, TRBD1 (5 bases). Germline CDR1 and CDR2: SGHTA and FQGNSA. The CDR3 runs to 14 residues. Written as DNA, the CDR3 is TGTGCCAGCAGCCTTAATACAGGAAATCGGCCCCAGCATTTT. As protein: CASSLNTGNRPQHF. Together with reference TRBV7-2 and TRBJ1-5, the CDR3 gives the full variable domain: GAGVSQSPSNKVTEKGKDVELRCDPISGHTALYWYRQSLGQGLEFLIYFQGNSAPDKSGLPSDRFSAERTGGSVSTLTIQRTQQEDSAVYLCASSLNTGNRPQHFGDGTRLSIL.

DNA of the CDR3: TGCGCCAGCAGCCAAGATAGGACTAGCGGACAAGAGACCCAGTACTTC. This translates into CASSQDRTSGQETQYF. This chain links TRBV4-1 with TRBJ2-5; 10 bases are shared with TRBD2. CDR3 length: 16 amino acids. V shed 0 bases and J 2 bases; nucleotides not matched to a gene: 3. The V gene's germline CDR1 is MGHRA and CDR2 YSYEKL.

V gene TRBV19 combines with J gene TRBJ2-3; 11 bases fit TRBD1. Trimming took 3 bases from V and 4 from J; bases not matched to a gene: 3. This CDR3 is built from 15 residues. The germline gives CDR1 LNHDA, CDR2 SQIVND (reference sequence). The CDR3 spells CASSIWTGGADTQYF. The CDR3 DNA is TGTGCCAGTAGTATTTGGACAGGGGGCGCAGATACGCAGTATTTT.

The rearrangement joins TRBV15 to TRBJ2-7; 7 bases fit TRBD2. Germline-derived CDR1 and CDR2 are LNHNV and YYDKDF (reference sequence). This CDR3 comprises 13 residues. Germline trimming cut 3 bases from V and 4 bases from J; bases unmatched to any gene: 3. The CDR3 nucleotides are TGTGCCACCAGCAGGGGGAGGGGATACGAGCAGTACTTC. As protein: CATSRGRGYEQYF.

The chain links TRBV29-1 to TRBJ2-5; tentative D call: TRBD2 (6 bases). V lost 2 bases, J lost 2 bases, and 18 bases lay in between. The CDR3 covers 16 residues. CDR1 and CDR2 from the germline V gene are SQVTM and ANQGSEA. The CDR3 sequence is CSVELGSRGSQETQYF. CDR3 coding DNA: TGCAGCGTTGAACTGGGCTCCCGGGGGAGTCAAGAGACCCAGTACTTC.

The V gene is TRBV30, the J gene TRBJ1-4; a weak D match, TRBD1 (6 bases). CDR1 and CDR2 from the germline V gene are GTSNPN and SVGIG (reference sequence). Trimming shortened V by 1 base and J by 8 bases, and 11 bases separated the two germline ends. There are 13 residues in the CDR3. CDR3 sequence reads: CAWSAWTAEKLFF. CDR3 DNA: TGTGCCTGGAGTGCGTGGACAGCCGAAAAACTGTTTTTT.

This chain connects TRBV14 to TRBJ2-3, with 7 nucleotides matching TRBD1. This CDR3 has 15 amino acids. After removal of 6 bases from V and 3 bases from J, the junction contained 9 bases not matched to a gene. CDR1 SGHDN and CDR2 FVKESK come from the germline V gene. The CDR3 loop reads CASSQTQGFTDTQYF. CDR3 in DNA: TGTGCCAGCAGTCAGACACAGGGGTTTACAGATACGCAGTATTTT.

The chain links TRBV15 to TRBJ2-5; 13 nucleotides match TRBD2. The CDR3 consists of 16 residues. Germline V gene sequence: CDR1 LNHNV, CDR2 YYDKDF (reference sequence). The trim removed 5 bases at V and 5 bases at J, leaving 8 bases unmatched. This CDR3 is CATSPGTSGTVETQYF. In nucleotides, the CDR3 is TGTGCCACCAGCCCCGGGACTAGCGGGACCGTCGAGACCCAGTACTTC.

V is TRBV7-9 and J is TRBJ2-7; the D gene is possibly TRBD1 (6 bases). The CDR3 has 15 amino acids. The V end was cut by 2 bases, the J end by 3 bases, with 14 bases between. Germline V gene sequence: CDR1 SEHNR, CDR2 FQNEAQ (reference sequence). CDR3: CASSLLAGVGYEQYF. For the CDR3, the DNA is TGTGCCAGCAGCTTATTAGCAGGGGTAGGCTACGAGCAGTACTTC.

The CDR3: CASSSLDRSYEQYF. CDR3 bases: TGTGCCAGCAGTTCCTTGGACAGGTCCTACGAGCAGTACTTC. J is TRBJ2-7 and V is TRBV28, with TRBD1 matching 7 bases. This CDR3 is built from 14 residues. Per germline, CDR1 MDHEN and CDR2 SYDVKM. The trim removed 4 bases at V and 1 base at J, leaving 4 bases unmatched. Filled out from reference TRBV28 and TRBJ2-7, the complete variable domain reads DVKVTQSSRYLVKRTGEKVFLECVQDMDHENMFWYRQDPGLGLRLIYFSYDVKMKEKGDIPEGYSVSREKKERFSLILESASTNQTSMYLCASSSLDRSYEQYFGPGTRLTVT.

The chain employs TRBV10-1 and TRBJ2-7; TRBD2 aligns across 10 bases. The germline V gene encodes CDR1 WNHNN and CDR2 SYGVQD (reference sequence). The V gene end was trimmed by 5 bases and the J gene end by 0 bases; junction bases not matched to a gene: 1. CDR3 length: 14 residues. CDR3 residues: CASSPSGSSYEQYF. DNA for the CDR3: TGCGCCAGCAGTCCTAGCGGGAGCTCCTACGAGCAGTACTTC.

This clone has a single count. V usage is TRBV7-3 and J usage is TRBJ2-7; 7 bases are shared with TRBD2. V trimming: 0 bases; J trimming: 2 bases; junction bases outside the gene matches: 4. CDR3 size: 15 residues. The germline V gene encodes CDR1 SGHTA and CDR2 FQGTGA. The CDR3 DNA reads TGTGCCAGCAGCTTAACGGGGGGGGATGCCTACGAGCAGTACTTC. Translating it yields CASSLTGGDAYEQYF.

The gene calls are TRBV9 and TRBJ1-1; the match to TRBD1 covers 7 bases. CDR3 size: 15 residues. The V and J ends lost 0 bases and 8 bases, in that order; junction bases with no gene match: 10. Germline V gives CDR1 SGDLS, CDR2 YYNGEE. CDR3 DNA: TGTGCCAGCAGCGTAGCGGGACAGCTTGGAGAGGAAGCTTTCTTT. It translates to CASSVAGQLGEEAFF.

The genes are TRBV7-3 and TRBJ2-7; 11 bases fit TRBD1. The germline V gene encodes CDR1 SGHTA and CDR2 FQGTGA. The V and J ends lost 5 bases and 2 bases, in that order; junction bases with no gene match: 8. This CDR3 region has 16 residues. The DNA for the CDR3 is TGTGCCAGCAGCCCCCCACGGACAGGGGGCACCTACGAGCAGTACTTC. This codes for CASSPPRTGGTYEQYF.

This chain uses TRBV4-1 with TRBJ2-7; 8 nucleotides match TRBD1. The CDR3 is 14 residues long. From germline, CDR1 is MGHRA and CDR2 YSYEKL. With 2 bases clipped from V and 4 bases from J, the junction kept 4 bases outside the gene matches. Written as DNA, the CDR3 is TGCGCCAGCAGCCAACAAGACAGGGGATACGAGCAGTACTTC. This encodes CASSQQDRGYEQYF.

V gene TRBV7-8 combines with J gene TRBJ2-1; 9 bases align to TRBD2. V lost 2 bases, J lost 0 bases, and 8 bases stayed unmatched. The germline V gene encodes CDR1 SGHVS and CDR2 FQNEAQ. The CDR3 has 18 residues. The CDR3 nucleotides are TGTGCCAGCAGCTTAAGACTAGCGGACGATTCCTCCTACAATGAGCAGTTCTTC. It codes for CASSLRLADDSSYNEQFF.

This clone was found a few times. The J gene is TRBJ2-2, the V gene TRBV6-5; D gene unclear. Looked up from germline, CDR1 is MNHEY and CDR2 is SVGAGI. V was shortened by 2 bases and J by 2 bases, with 6 bases between the two germline ends. The CDR3 extends over 14 amino acids. CDR3 DNA sequence: TGTGCCAGCAGTTACGGTAGAAACACCGGGGAGCTGTTTTTT. Protein sequence: CASSYGRNTGELFF.

The chain combines TRBV7-2 with TRBJ1-2; D might be TRBD1 (5 bases). This CDR3 has 14 amino acids. Trimming cost V 4 bases and J 4 bases, with 13 bases left between them. Germline CDR1 is SGHTA and CDR2 is FQGNSA. CDR3 in DNA: TGTGCCAGCAGCTATGACAGATCCCTCTATGGCTACACCTTC. It codes for CASSYDRSLYGYTF.

This chain connects TRBV5-1 to TRBJ2-7; D possibly corresponds to TRBD1 (6 bases). Trimming shortened V by 4 bases and J by 0 bases, and 14 bases separated the two germline ends. This CDR3 region has 15 residues. The germline CDR1 and CDR2 sequences are SGHRS and YFSETQ. CDR3 coding DNA: TGCGCCAGCAGCGGGGCTGGGGGCTCCTCCTACGAGCAGTACTTC. Translating it yields CASSGAGGSSYEQYF.

This clone was seen just once. The gene calls are TRBV27 and TRBJ2-1; a possible D gene is TRBD1 (6 bases). V lost 5 bases, J lost 7 bases, and 9 bases lay in between. There are 12 residues in the CDR3. CDR1 is MNHEY, CDR2 SMNVEV, per germline (reference sequence). Here the CDR3 reads CASSRTGNEQFF. CDR3 coding DNA: TGTGCCAGCAGTCGTACAGGGAATGAGCAGTTCTTC.

Concerning this clone: Germline is not matched at one junction end, which may reflect a read error. The V gene is TRBV9, the J gene TRBJ1-4, with D perhaps matching TRBD1 (5 bases). Germline CDR1 reads SGDLS; CDR2 reads YYNGEE. CDR3 size: 16 residues. DNA of the CDR3: TGTGCCCGCAGCGTAGAGGGGTCGGGCAGTAGGGAAAAACTGTTTTTT. Its protein is CARSVEGSGSREKLFF.